This TCR beta chain was identified in a study of beta chain features in type 1 diabetes. Overall study results and limits: Significant though moderate, a shortening of TCRB CDR3s appeared in all four CD4+ subsets of Type 1 diabetes patients. Since sequencing was performed on cDNA, cells with high TCR expression could be over-represented.

The CDR3 sequence is 14 residues long. V was pared by 3 bases and J by 7 bases, with 5 bases of the junction left unmatched. Germline values: CDR1 SGDLS, CDR2 YYNGEE. Expressed TCRB transcripts were sequenced, since all the RNA that had been isolated was reverse transcribed. Naive, central memory and regulatory T cell samples averaged about 3.57 million reads. Repertoires were generated with immunoSEQ multiplex PCR, while TCRdb's copy carries only in-frame clones and drops some. The table lists some 200,000 clones, approximately 16% of them singletons, with 0.08% to 0.095% in the top ten. Of note for this clone: As yet, its antigen is unknown.

The sequencing sample was made of naive CD4+ T cells from blood. This sequence was found in a man aged 25-45 years with type 1 diabetes. The chain employs TRBV9 and TRBJ2-1; 9 bases are a match to TRBD1. CDR3 DNA sequence: TGTGCCAGCAGCGCTGGACAGGGGATGAATGAGCAGTTCTTC. It yields the protein CASSAGQGMNEQFF.